The 12 T cell receptor beta chains below were found in one sample sequenced in a study of pediatric ulcerative colitis. Profiled with immunoSEQ multiplex PCR; TCRdb holds only in-frame clones, not every one. The sample includes fewer than 6,500 clones, over 85% of them seen just once. Sample: blood. The receptors were gathered from a girl aged 10-17 years who was a control in a study of pediatric ulcerative colitis.

The chain carries TRBV18 and TRBJ1-4; D remains ambiguous. CDR1 and CDR2 from the germline V gene are KGHSH and LQKENI. There are 12 residues in the CDR3. V gave up 2 bases and J gave up 14 bases, with 12 bases separating them. CDR3 region: CASSPTHGSLFF. CDR3 nucleotides: TGTGCCAGCTCACCAACCCATGGTTCGCTGTTTTTT.

This clone was picked up a small number of times. The chain couples TRBV4-2 to TRBJ1-1; D is unclear. This CDR3 comprises 12 residues. V lost 4 bases and J lost 3, with 6 bases in between. The germline gives CDR1 LGHNA, CDR2 YNFKEQ. In DNA form, the CDR3 reads TGTGCCAGCAGCCGCCAGGACACTGAAGCTTTCTTT. Translation: CASSRQDTEAFF.

V is TRBV10-3 and J is TRBJ2-1, with D maybe TRBD2 (6 bases). Trimming pared 7 bases from V and 8 bases from J, leaving 18 bases between. The CDR3 is made up of 14 amino acids. Germline V gives CDR1 ENHRY, CDR2 SYGVKD. This chain's CDR3 is CAIKPHGTPDEQFF. CDR3 sequence (DNA): TGTGCCATCAAACCACACGGGACTCCCGATGAGCAGTTCTTC.

CDR3 nucleotides: TGTGCCAGCAGTTTGACAGGTGCCTACCAAGAGACCCAGTACTTC. Encoded protein: CASSLTGAYQETQYF. The chain has TRBV28 and TRBJ2-5; D possibly corresponds to TRBD1 (6 bases). Germline V gene data show CDR1 as MDHEN and CDR2 as SYDVKM. This CDR3 region has 15 residues. V lost 3 bases and J 0 bases, leaving 11 bases between the germline ends.

The chain employs TRBV14 and TRBJ1-5; D possibly corresponds to TRBD1 (5 bases). V lost 2 bases and J 11 bases, leaving 13 bases between the germline ends. Germline CDR1 reads SGHDN; CDR2 reads FVKESK. The CDR3 has 13 residues. This CDR3 is CASSQYRQSAQHF. In DNA form, the CDR3 reads TGTGCCAGCAGCCAATACCGACAGTCAGCCCAGCATTTT. Drawing the rest from reference TRBV14 and TRBJ1-5, the complete variable domain is EAGVTQFPSHSVIEKGQTVTLRCDPISGHDNLYWYRRVMGKEIKFLLHFVKESKQDESGMPNNRFLAERTGGTYSTLKVQPAELEDSGVYFCASSQYRQSAQHFGDGTRLSIL.

V is TRBV9 and J is TRBJ2-5; 9 nucleotides line up with TRBD1. Germline loops: CDR1 SGDLS, CDR2 YYNGEE. Trimming removed 3 bases from V and 5 bases from J; junction bases left unmatched: 5. The CDR3 extends over 14 amino acids. Here the CDR3 reads CASSEGQGGETQYF. As DNA, the CDR3 is TGTGCCAGCAGCGAGGGACAGGGCGGTGAGACCCAGTACTTC.

This chain links TRBV5-6 with TRBJ1-1; a possible D gene is TRBD1 (5 bases). Germline V gives CDR1 SGHDT, CDR2 YYEEEE. The CDR3 runs to 14 residues. The V end was cut by 2 bases, the J end by 4 bases, with 12 bases between. Here the CDR3 reads CASSLIPQGTEAFF. Written as DNA, the CDR3 is TGTGCCAGCAGCTTAATCCCCCAGGGCACTGAAGCTTTCTTT.

The chain links TRBV7-2 to TRBJ1-2; D unresolved. The length of the CDR3 is 13 residues. The germline V gene encodes CDR1 SGHTA and CDR2 FQGNSA. The V and J ends lost 1 base and 4 bases respectively, with 7 bases between them. As DNA, the CDR3 is TGTGCCAGCAGCTTAGTAGGGTTCTATGGCTACACCTTC. Its translation: CASSLVGFYGYTF.

This chain connects TRBV11-2 to TRBJ2-1; D perhaps matches TRBD2 (5 bases). Between the trimmed V and J ends, which lost 8 bases and 7 bases, there was a span of 15 bases. This CDR3 comprises 13 residues. Germline values: CDR1 SGHAT, CDR2 FQNNGV. The CDR3 loop is CASGLGRGNEQFF. In nucleotides, the CDR3 is TGTGCCAGCGGTTTAGGGAGAGGGAATGAGCAGTTCTTC. The variable domain in full, completed from reference TRBV11-2 and TRBJ2-1, reads EAGVAQSPRYKIIEKRQSVAFWCNPISGHATLYWYQQILGQGPKLLIQFQNNGVVDDSQLPKDRFSAERLKGVDSTLKIQPAKLEDSAVYLCASGLGRGNEQFFGPGTRLTVL.

V and J are TRBV6-4 and TRBJ2-2; 7 positions match TRBD2. J gave up 5 bases and V 7 bases, and 10 bases lay outside the gene matches. The V gene's germline CDR1 is MRHNA and CDR2 SNTAGT. The CDR3 extends over 15 amino acids. The CDR3 loop reads CASTASGGGTGELFF. The DNA for the CDR3 is TGTGCCAGCACGGCTAGCGGAGGAGGAACCGGGGAGCTGTTTTTT.

V gene TRBV28 combines with J gene TRBJ1-2; D gene unclear. The germline V gene has CDR1 MDHEN and CDR2 SYDVKM. The CDR3 covers 18 residues. The V gene lost 6 bases and the J gene lost 2 bases, with 25 bases spanning the gap. DNA for the CDR3: TGTGCCAGCAGAGATACCCGGACCATGGCAGATCTCAACTATGGCTACACCTTC. This sequence encodes CASRDTRTMADLNYGYTF.

The chain joins TRBV4-1 to TRBJ2-2, with D perhaps TRBD2 (6 bases). V dropped 0 bases and J dropped 1 base, with 15 bases sitting between them. The CDR3 has 18 amino acids. Germline V gives CDR1 MGHRA, CDR2 YSYEKL. The CDR3 loop is CASSQEPPQGLNTGELFF. As DNA, the CDR3 is TGCGCCAGCAGCCAAGAGCCCCCCCAGGGACTGAACACCGGGGAGCTGTTTTTT.